These T cell receptor beta chains were read from a single sample in a study of blood T cell repertoires in COVID-19. TCRdb's table, derived via immunoSEQ multiplex PCR, lists solely in-frame clones and lacks some. The sample records some 180,000 clones, about 90% being singletons. Sequencing input: peripheral blood. These receptors were taken from a man between 65 and 85 years old with active or convalescent COVID-19. Each CDR3 is given with its conserved first and last residue. The D gene is left open where the match is weak. Some rows mark clone size as missing; the rest say once, few, many or name a class of expanded clone.

V gene	CDR3 length	J gene	D gene	clone size	CDR3 DNA	CDR3 protein
TRBV5-1	15	TRBJ2-2	-	-	TGCGCCAGCAGACTCAGCCAGGTCAGGACCGGGGAGCTGTTTTTT	CASRLSQVRTGELFF
TRBV27	15	TRBJ2-1	TRBD1	-	TGTGCCAGCAGTGACTCCGGGACAGGGTTGAATGAGCAGTTCTTC	CASSDSGTGLNEQFF
TRBV29-1	15	TRBJ2-3	TRBD2	once	TGCAGCGTTGTTCTAGCGGGGGGGAGCACAGATACGCAGTATTTT	CSVVLAGGSTDTQYF
TRBV19	14	TRBJ1-6	-	-	TGTGCCAGTAGTATTGGTCGGGCCAGGGCACCCCTCCACTTT	CASSIGRARAPLHF
TRBV4-3	13	TRBJ2-5	-	-	TGCGCCAGCAGCCAGTCGTACGAGGGGACCCAGTACTTC	CASSQSYEGTQYF
TRBV19	19	TRBJ2-5	TRBD2	-	TGTGCCAGTAGTATGGGCCTGCGGACTAGCGGGACCCGCCAAGAGACCCGGTACTTC	CASSMGLRTSGTRQETRYF
TRBV6-2/TRBV6-3	14	TRBJ1-1	-	-	TGTGCCAGCAGTTATGGGCTTCTGAACACTGAAGCTTTCTTT	CASSYGLLNTEAFF
TRBV6-5	15	TRBJ1-3	TRBD1	-	TGTGCCAGCAGTTACTCGAGGGGGCTTGGAAACACCATATATTTT	CASSYSRGLGNTIYF
TRBV9	13	TRBJ1-2	TRBD1	-	TGTGCCAGCAGCGTAGGACAGGGGAGGGGCTACACCTTC	CASSVGQGRGYTF
TRBV30	15	TRBJ2-5	TRBD2	once	TGTGCCTGGAACTACCCGAGCGGGGCGGAAGAGACCCAGTACTTC	CAWNYPSGAEETQYF
TRBV29-1	13	TRBJ1-2	-	-	TGCAGCGCCTCTGGGGGCTCAGTACATGGCTACACCTTC	CSASGGSVHGYTF
TRBV4-3	17	TRBJ2-2	-	-	TGCGCCAGCAGCCCCGCTGTGAGCGGGCGGAACACCGGGGAGCTGTTTTTT	CASSPAVSGRNTGELFF
TRBV10-3	13	TRBJ1-2	-	-	TGTGCCATCAGTGCCCGTCCGGGGGAAGGCTACACCTTC	CAISARPGEGYTF
TRBV7-9	14	TRBJ2-5	-	-	TGTGCCAGCACCTCTAGCCAGGAAAGTAAGACCCAGTACTTC	CASTSSQESKTQYF
TRBV7-9	15	TRBJ2-7	TRBD1	few	TGTGCCAGCAGCTTAGCCGGGACAGGATCTCACGAGCAGTACTTC	CASSLAGTGSHEQYF
TRBV5-6	14	TRBJ1-2	TRBD1	-	TGTGCCAGCAGCTTGGGGACAGGGAGGGGTGGCTACACCTTC	CASSLGTGRGGYTF
TRBV15	13	TRBJ1-1	TRBD1	-	TGTGCCACCAGCAAACAGGGGGCCACTGAAGCTTTCTTT	CATSKQGATEAFF
TRBV4-3	13	TRBJ1-2	-	-	TGCGCCAGCAGCCAGCACAGGGCGGAAGGCTACACCTTC	CASSQHRAEGYTF
TRBV5-8	19	TRBJ1-5	-	-	TGTGCCAGCAGCGGGAGAGGGTTCAGACCCGTAGTAAGCAATCAGCCCCAGCATTTT	CASSGRGFRPVVSNQPQHF
TRBV18	16	TRBJ1-1	TRBD1	few	TGTGCCAGCTCACAAAGAGGGATGAGGGGGCAGGCTGAAGCTTTCTTT	CASSQRGMRGQAEAFF
TRBV27	14	TRBJ2-7	TRBD1	-	TGTGCCAGCAGTTTAAAGGGGGCGACCTACGAGCAGTACTTC	CASSLKGATYEQYF
TRBV3-1/TRBV3-2	14	TRBJ1-4	TRBD1	-	TGTGCCAGCAGTCCTCAGGGGGGTCATGAAAAACTGTTTTTT	CASSPQGGHEKLFF